Given below is one TCR beta chain in context. Its antigen is currently not known. Qualities for individual bases were not recorded, and no much larger clone is one base off. This entry comes from a study of OX40 agonist ivuxolimab in advanced cancers. Describing the broader study: Ivuxolimab was a fully human IgG2 agonistic monoclonal antibody targeting the costimulatory receptor OX40 (CD134). Peripheral TCRbeta sequencing aimed to test whether ivuxolimab altered TCR sequence diversity and caused clonal T-cell expansion. The paper reports the monotherapy dose-escalation portion (N = 52 patients) of the phase I ivuxolimab trial. A male proportion of 75% to 85% and a mean age of roughly 55 years, ranging from 23 to 79, were recorded for the dose-escalation cohort. Partial responses were achieved by three dose-escalation patients, of whom one had hepatocellular carcinoma and two had cutaneous melanoma. Patients were allowed to have had prior anti-PD-1, anti-PD-L1 or anti-CTLA-4 therapy, and approximately 40% of the dose-escalation patients had previously received checkpoint inhibitors. Of the approximately 50 patients in dose escalation, some 20 had hepatocellular carcinoma, around 15 had melanoma, 9 had renal cell carcinoma and 9 had head and neck cancer. Intravenous ivuxolimab was administered to patients every 2 weeks at six dose levels: 0.01, 0.1, 0.3, 1.5, 3 and 10 mg/kg.

For sequencing of the TCRbeta CDR3 region, genomic DNA was extracted from the sorted cells. TCRbeta CDR3 regions were sequenced using the immunoSEQ Assay. Drawn from immuneACCESS, this table holds only the in-frame rearrangements with V and J called that TCRdb kept. Clones are partly lost; checked studies trace under half to an unresolved V gene and leave the rest unexplained. This sample gives about 88,000 clones in total; approximately 85% of them show up just once. The ten largest clones capture about 0.22% of the sample. The trial excluded patients who had a history of autoimmune disease or who were on systemic immunosuppression. Peripheral blood for TCR sequencing was collected from all dose cohorts at baseline, on cycle 4 day 1, and on cycle 7 day 1. Samples were obtained from an open-label, multicenter, first-in-human phase I dose-escalation trial of ivuxolimab. Adults with locally advanced or metastatic melanoma, renal cell, hepatocellular, or head and neck squamous cell carcinoma were enrolled in the trial. Before TCR sequencing, CD4+ and CD8+ T cells were separately sorted from peripheral blood.

The study at large found these results: After ivuxolimab, more expanded clones were found on average in CD8+ T cells than in CD4+ T cells. Antigen specificity was not determined for the clonally expanded peripheral T cells. At doses of 0.1 to 3.0 mg/kg, clonal expansion of both CD4+ and CD8+ blood T cells was observed from baseline to week 6. Low levels of normalized T-cell clonal expansion were also seen in some nonresponding patients. In the 0.1-3.0 mg/kg groups, partial responders were among the patients with the lowest normalized peripheral clonal expansion, particularly in CD8+ T cells.

The CDR1 and CDR2 encoded by the germline V gene (reference sequence) are SGHNT and YYREEE. Compared with germline, V lacks 7 bases and J lacks 4 bases; bases without a gene match: 10. The CDR3 numbers 15 residues from cysteine through phenylalanine. Just the 45-base CDR3 DNA is kept, in frame starting at base 1. The sequence was obtained from an adult with an advanced solid tumor such as melanoma, head and neck, liver or kidney cancer. Recombination connected TRBV5-4 to TRBJ2-2; the junction holds 7 bases that match TRBD1. Sequencing used CD4+ or CD8+ T cells sorted from blood, obtained in a trial of the OX40 agonist ivuxolimab. The nucleotide sequence is given as TGTGCCAGCGCATTACAGGGGACGAGCACCGGGGAGCTGTTTTTT. It translates to CASALQGTSTGELFF. With the rest looked up from the reference TRBV5-4 and TRBJ2-2 genes rather than sequenced, the full variable domain is ETGVTQSPTHLIKTRGQQVTLRCSSQSGHNTVSWYQQALGQGPQFIFQYYREEENGRGNFPPRFSGLQFPNYSSELNVNALELDDSALYLCASALQGTSTGELFFGEGSRLTVL.